This T cell receptor (beta chain) was identified in a study of molecular identifiers for immune sequencing clone quantification (dated by TCRdb to the late 2010s). Study-wide context: For a replicate experiment, RNA from roughly 18,000 or 92,000 naive CD8 T cells was divided into five aliquots, of which four were sequenced. CD8 T cells were used in a methods study to benchmark molecular-identifier clustering-based TCR repertoire sequencing (MIDCIRS) and TCR RNA copy counting.

In the germline V gene (reference sequence), CDR1 corresponds to SEHNR and CDR2 to FQNEAQ. The V end loses 0 bases and the J end loses 2 bases, and a stretch of 11 bases separates them. Including the terminal cysteine and phenylalanine, the CDR3 comprises 15 residues. Kept here is only the CDR3 DNA, which spans 45 bases and is read in frame from base 1. A few counts support this clonotype. Its antigen is currently not known. Base qualities were left out, and no much larger clone turns up one base away. Broader findings and caveats from the paper: Without barcode sub-clustering, chimeric consensus sequences inflated TCR diversity; chimeras reached as high as 47%. Naive libraries contained spiked-in Jurkat TCR RNA (10 copies' worth), which is not part of the donor repertoire. In CMV-specific effector cells, clones with more than 20 RNA copies accounted for over 97% of molecules, whereas in naive cells such clones accounted for under 1%. Highly expanded clone sizes could be underestimated if identical TCR molecules share a barcode. Modeling indicated about 3 TCR RNA copies recovered per cell, compared with 7.5 to 10 by digital PCR, which implies a capture efficiency of about 27%. A single cell's worth of spiked-in Jurkat TCR RNA was reported detectable even among about 1.1 million naive CD8 T cells.

Receptor amplification or capture employed PCR. Instrument used: NextSeq 500. Bulk TCR libraries were prepared as previously described, using TCR primers listed in Table S5. Total RNA was purified with the Qiagen AllPrep DNA/RNA kit. Reads from multiple sequencing runs of the same library were pooled before analysis. As for the original processing: Reads were retained only if their TCR constant sequence matched exactly, and those retained reads were trimmed to 150 nt and grouped according to their 12-nt molecular barcodes. Reads inside each barcode group were sub-clustered using a 15% Levenshtein threshold, and a quality-weighted consensus sequence was constructed for each RNA molecule. Non-functional sequences were removed, as were lower-count sequences one edit away from another. On the basis of fitting two negative binomial distributions, barcode sub-clusters with fewer than 20% of the maximum read count were discarded. Starting from the raw public reads, TCRdb applied fastp trimming at Q25, assembled clones with MiXCR and retained in-frame beta chains. One record per CDR3 amino acid sequence lists the most common genes and DNA. The V and J calls were not made by the authors but by TCRdb's processing. This sample is represented by some 320,000 distinct CDR3 sequences; 24% of them were singletons. Roughly 0.7% of the sample lies in the top ten.

Libraries of naive CD8 T cells were generated from about 19,000 to 1,100,000 sorted cells, with 10%, 30% or 50% of the purified RNA used. On a BD FACSAria II, naive CD8 T cells were FACS-sorted as CD8+CD4-CCR7+CD45RA+ and collected into RLT Plus buffer. Detection sensitivity was tested by spiking Jurkat RNA equal to approximately 9 TCR copies' worth into samples containing roughly 17,000-1,000,000 naive CD8 T cells. Enrichment of CD8 T cells was done with RosetteSep CD8+ T Cell Enrichment Cocktail plus Ficoll-Paque, and ACK red cell lysis came afterward. The sample was naive CD8+ T cells from blood, with Jurkat cell RNA spiked in. The sample's cell subset or site, from its label and the paper: FACS-sorted CD8+CD4-CCR7+CD45RA+ naive T cells. The V and J genes are TRBV7-9 and TRBJ2-7; no D gene call is confident. This clonotype was obtained from a human donor in good health. Some libraries in this study had Jurkat cell RNA spiked in. The CDR3 reads as follows: CASSLATKYAYEQYF. The nucleotide sequence is TGTGCCAGCAGCTTAGCTACAAAGTATGCCTACGAGCAGTACTTC.